This TCR beta chain came from a study of OX40 agonist ivuxolimab in advanced cancers. This CDR3 is built from 15 residues. Germline CDR1 reads SGHRS; CDR2 reads YFSETQ. Trimming cost V 4 bases and J 4 bases; bases outside gene matches: 6. Any history of autoimmune disease or systemic immunosuppression disqualified patients. This clone showed up just once. The method was immunoSEQ multiplex PCR; TCRdb's version includes in-frame clones alone and lacks a portion of them. The profile covers more than 55,000 clones, with 80% to 90% appearing a single time and approximately 1.1% taken by the ten largest. The material was CD4+ or CD8+ T cells sorted from blood, obtained in a trial of the OX40 agonist ivuxolimab. The J gene is TRBJ2-7, the V gene TRBV5-1; TRBD2 aligns across 12 bases. The TCR comes from an adult with an advanced solid tumor such as melanoma, head and neck, liver or kidney cancer. This CDR3 reads CASSQRLAGEYEQYF. CDR3 nucleotide sequence: TGCGCCAGCAGCCAAAGACTAGCGGGAGAGTACGAGCAGTACTTC. The variable domain in full, with the rest retrieved from reference TRBV5-1 and TRBJ2-7, is KAGVTQTPRYLIKTRGQQVTLSCSPISGHRSVSWYQQTPGQGLQFLFEYFSETQRNKGNFPGRFSGRQFSNSRSEMNVSTLELGDSALYLCASSQRLAGEYEQYFGPGTRLTVT.